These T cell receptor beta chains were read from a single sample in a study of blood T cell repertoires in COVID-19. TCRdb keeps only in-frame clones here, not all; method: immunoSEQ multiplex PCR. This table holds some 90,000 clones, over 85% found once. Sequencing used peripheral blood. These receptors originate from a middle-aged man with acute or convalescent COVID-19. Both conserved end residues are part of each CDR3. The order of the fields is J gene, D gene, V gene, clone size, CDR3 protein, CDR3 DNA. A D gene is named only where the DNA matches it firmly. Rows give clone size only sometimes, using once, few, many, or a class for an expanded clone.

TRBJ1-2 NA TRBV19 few CASSLRTAKGYTF TGTGCCAGTAGTCTACGGACAGCTAAGGGCTACACCTTC
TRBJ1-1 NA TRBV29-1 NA CSADQRPPNTEAFF TGCAGCGCCGACCAGCGGCCACCGAACACTGAAGCTTTCTTT
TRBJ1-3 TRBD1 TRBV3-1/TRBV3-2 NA CASSLRMGQSYSGNTIYF TGTGCCAGCAGCCTCCGGATGGGACAGTCTTACTCTGGAAACACCATATATTTT
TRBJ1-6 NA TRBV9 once CASSAGTAVYNSPLHF TGTGCCAGCAGCGCCGGGACTGCTGTGTATAATTCACCCCTCCACTTT
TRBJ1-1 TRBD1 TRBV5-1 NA CASSLVARGHGNTEAFF TGCGCCAGCAGCTTGGTTGCCAGGGGGCATGGAAACACTGAAGCTTTCTTT
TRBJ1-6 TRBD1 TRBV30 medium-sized CAWGRGQNNSPLHF TGTGCCTGGGGCAGGGGGCAGAATAATTCACCCCTCCACTTT
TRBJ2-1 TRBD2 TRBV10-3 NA CAISEAPLLAGSSYNEQFF TGTGCCATCAGTGAGGCCCCCTTACTAGCGGGGAGCTCCTACAATGAGCAGTTCTTC
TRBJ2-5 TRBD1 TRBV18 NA CASSPGTGQGAYQETQYF TGTGCCAGCTCACCAGGCACAGGACAGGGGGCTTATCAAGAGACCCAGTACTTC
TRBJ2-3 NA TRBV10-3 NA CAISESRGTDTQYF TGTGCCATCAGTGAGTCGAGGGGCACAGATACGCAGTATTTT
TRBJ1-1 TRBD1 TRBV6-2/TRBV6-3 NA CASSDRENTEAFF TGTGCCAGCAGCGACAGGGAAAACACTGAAGCTTTCTTT
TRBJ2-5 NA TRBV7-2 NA CASSPEAAQETQYF TGTGCCAGCAGCCCCGAGGCAGCGCAAGAGACCCAGTACTTC
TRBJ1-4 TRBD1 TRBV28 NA CASSNSDRGRSAEKLFF TGTGCCAGCAGTAATTCGGACAGGGGGCGATCGGCTGAAAAACTGTTTTTT
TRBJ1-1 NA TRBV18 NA CASSPSTIGASTEAFF TGTGCCAGCTCACCAAGTACGATAGGGGCGAGTACTGAAGCTTTCTTT
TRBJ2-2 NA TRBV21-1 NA CASSKERGFTGELFF TGTGCCAGCAGCAAAGAAAGGGGCTTCACCGGGGAGCTGTTTTTT
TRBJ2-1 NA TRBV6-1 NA CASNHGAANEQFF TGTGCCAGCAATCACGGAGCCGCCAATGAGCAGTTCTTC
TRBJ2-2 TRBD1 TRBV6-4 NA CASREDRGNTGELFF TGTGCCAGCAGAGAGGACAGGGGGAACACCGGGGAGCTGTTTTTT
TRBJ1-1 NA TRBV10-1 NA CASSEFRNTEAFF TGCGCCAGCAGTGAGTTCAGGAACACTGAAGCTTTCTTT
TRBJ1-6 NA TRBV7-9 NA CASRSGNRSSPLHF TGTGCCAGCAGGTCAGGGAACCGGAGTTCACCCCTCCACTTT
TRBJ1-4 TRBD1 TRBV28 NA CASSSPGQGLYNEKLFF TGTGCCAGCAGTTCACCGGGACAGGGGCTCTATAATGAAAAACTGTTTTTT
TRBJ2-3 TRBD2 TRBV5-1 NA CASSLVAGGPGADTQYF TGCGCCAGCAGCTTGGTAGCGGGAGGGCCGGGGGCCGATACGCAGTATTTT
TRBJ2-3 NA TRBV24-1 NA CATSHSRGLLLKGDTQYF TGTGCCACCTCACACAGCCGGGGACTCTTATTAAAGGGAGATACGCAGTATTTT
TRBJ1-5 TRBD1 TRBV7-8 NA CASSPGIRDRDQPQHF TGTGCCAGCAGCCCAGGGATTCGGGACAGGGATCAGCCCCAGCATTTT
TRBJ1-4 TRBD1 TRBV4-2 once CASSQGRTGRDEKLFF TGTGCCAGCAGCCAGGGGAGGACAGGGAGGGATGAAAAACTGTTTTTT
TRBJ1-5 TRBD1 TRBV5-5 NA CASSSDRGGFFSNQPQHF TGTGCCAGCAGCTCGGACAGGGGAGGTTTTTTTAGCAATCAGCCCCAGCATTTT
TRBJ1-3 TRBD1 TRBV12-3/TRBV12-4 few CASSTGQGNTIYF TGTGCCAGCAGTACGGGACAGGGAAACACCATATATTTT
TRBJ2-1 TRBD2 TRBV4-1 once CASSQGAGVTYNEQFF TGCGCCAGCAGCCAAGGAGCGGGGGTAACGTACAATGAGCAGTTCTTC
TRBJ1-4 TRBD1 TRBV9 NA CASSGRQGGLANEKLFF TGTGCCAGCAGCGGACGACAAGGGGGCTTGGCTAATGAAAAACTGTTTTTT
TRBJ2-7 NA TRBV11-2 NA CASSSVAGLYEQYF TGTGCCAGCAGCTCCGTCGCGGGGCTATACGAGCAGTACTTC
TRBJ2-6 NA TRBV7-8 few CASSPSSGANVLTF TGTGCCAGCAGTCCTAGCTCTGGGGCCAACGTCCTGACTTTC
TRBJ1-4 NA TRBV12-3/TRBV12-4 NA CASSPPNEKLFF TGTGCCAGCAGTCCCCCGAATGAAAAACTGTTTTTT
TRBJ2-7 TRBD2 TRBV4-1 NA CASSQESSTSGVSYEQYF TGCGCCAGCAGCCAAGAGAGCTCCACTAGCGGGGTCTCCTACGAGCAGTACTTC
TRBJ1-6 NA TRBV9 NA CASSVGGGRWPLHF TGTGCCAGCAGCGTCGGCGGGGGCCGTTGGCCCCTCCACTTT
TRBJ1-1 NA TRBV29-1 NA CSVESGARGTEAFF TGCAGCGTTGAGAGCGGGGCGCGGGGCACTGAAGCTTTCTTT
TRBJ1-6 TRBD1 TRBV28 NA CAGKEGGRGINSPLHF TGTGCCGGAAAGGAAGGGGGCAGGGGGATTAATTCACCCCTCCACTTT
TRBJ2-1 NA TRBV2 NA CATTLESSYNEQFF TGTGCCACGACTCTGGAGAGCTCCTACAATGAGCAGTTCTTC
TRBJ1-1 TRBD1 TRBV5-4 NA CASSLGQGAGAFF TGTGCCAGCAGCTTGGGGCAGGGGGCTGGAGCTTTCTTT
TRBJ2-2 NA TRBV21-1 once CASSKGYFIEGHPTGELFF TGTGCCAGCAGCAAAGGATACTTTATCGAGGGACACCCTACCGGGGAGCTGTTTTTT
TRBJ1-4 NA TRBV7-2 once CASSSTHGNEKLFF TGTGCCAGCAGCTCGACACATGGTAATGAAAAACTGTTTTTT
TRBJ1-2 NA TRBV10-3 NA CAISDNAGGSYGYTF TGTGCCATCAGTGATAATGCAGGAGGGTCCTATGGCTACACCTTC
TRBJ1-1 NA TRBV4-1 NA CASSQDQGRTIEAFF TGCGCCAGCAGCCAAGATCAGGGACGGACTATTGAAGCTTTCTTT
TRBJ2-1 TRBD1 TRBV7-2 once CASSRDRNYNEQFF TGTGCCAGCAGCCGGGACAGGAATTACAATGAGCAGTTCTTC
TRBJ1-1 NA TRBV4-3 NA CASSQDREAFF TGCGCCAGCAGCCAAGACAGGGAAGCTTTCTTT
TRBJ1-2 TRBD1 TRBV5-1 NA CASSRTDRGRFNYGYTF TGCGCCAGCAGCCGAACGGACAGGGGGAGATTTAACTATGGCTACACCTTC